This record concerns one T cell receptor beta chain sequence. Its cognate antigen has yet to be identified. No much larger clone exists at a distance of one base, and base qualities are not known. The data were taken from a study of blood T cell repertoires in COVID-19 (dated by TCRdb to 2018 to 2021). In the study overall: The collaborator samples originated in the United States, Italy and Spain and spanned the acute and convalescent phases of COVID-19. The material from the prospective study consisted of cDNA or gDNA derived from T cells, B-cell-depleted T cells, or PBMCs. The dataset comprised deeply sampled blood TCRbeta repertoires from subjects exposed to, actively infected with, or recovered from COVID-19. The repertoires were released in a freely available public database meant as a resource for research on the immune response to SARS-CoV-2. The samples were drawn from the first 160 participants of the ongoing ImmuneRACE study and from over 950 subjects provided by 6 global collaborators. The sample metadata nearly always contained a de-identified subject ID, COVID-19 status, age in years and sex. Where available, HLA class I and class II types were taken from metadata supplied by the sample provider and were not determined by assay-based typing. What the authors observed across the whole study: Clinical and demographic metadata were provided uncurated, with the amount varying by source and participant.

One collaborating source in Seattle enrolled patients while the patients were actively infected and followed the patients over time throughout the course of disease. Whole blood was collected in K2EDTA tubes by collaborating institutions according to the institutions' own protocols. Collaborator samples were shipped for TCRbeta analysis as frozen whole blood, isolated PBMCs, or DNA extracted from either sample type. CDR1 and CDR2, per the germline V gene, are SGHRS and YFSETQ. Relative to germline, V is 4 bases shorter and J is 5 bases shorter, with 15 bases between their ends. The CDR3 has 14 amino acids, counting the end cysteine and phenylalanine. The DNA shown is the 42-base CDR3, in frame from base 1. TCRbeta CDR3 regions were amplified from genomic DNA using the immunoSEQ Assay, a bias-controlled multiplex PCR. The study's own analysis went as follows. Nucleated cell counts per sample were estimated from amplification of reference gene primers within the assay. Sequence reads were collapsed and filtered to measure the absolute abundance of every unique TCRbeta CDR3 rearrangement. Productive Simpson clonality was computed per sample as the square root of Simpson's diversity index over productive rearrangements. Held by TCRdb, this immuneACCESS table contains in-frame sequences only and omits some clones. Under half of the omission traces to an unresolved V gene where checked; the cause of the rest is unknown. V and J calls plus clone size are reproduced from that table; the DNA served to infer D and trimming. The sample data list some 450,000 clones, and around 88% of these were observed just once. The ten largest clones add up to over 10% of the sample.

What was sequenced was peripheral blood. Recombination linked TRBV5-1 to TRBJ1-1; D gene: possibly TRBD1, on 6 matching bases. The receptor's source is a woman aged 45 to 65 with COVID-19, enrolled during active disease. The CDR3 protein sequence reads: CASSESRGNTEAFF. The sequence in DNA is TGCGCCAGCAGCGAAAGCAGGGGAAATACTGAAGCTTTCTTT.